Sequencing of this T cell receptor beta chain was carried out in a study of blood T cells in healthy people across ages. As concerns this clonotype: A read error may produce the germline difference seen at one junction end.

Primed by a sample-barcoded 5' primer and a J-beta primer mix, a second PCR proceeded for roughly 6 to 12 cycles. Samples each returned at least 3 million CDR3-containing paired-end reads. TCRdb used MiXCR to reprocess the 5' RACE reads, holding one entry per CDR3 protein. The sample shows 800,000 to 950,000 distinct CDR3 sequences, about 27% of them seen only once. Peripheral blood samples of around 9.3 milliliters were drawn from each donor. This same sample was also taken into another study, of T cells of mothers and their children. That paper notes: The sample comes from some ten healthy Caucasian donors: mothers and children.

Sequencing was carried out using blood. This clonotype was obtained from a woman aged 40 to 49 in good health.

The CDR3 DNA sequence: TGTGCCAGCAAAGGGACAGGGGGCTTCAGCGGGGGGCTGTTTTTT. As protein: CASKGTGGFSGGLFF. The rearrangement links TRBV27 to TRBJ2-2; 12 bases match TRBD1. The CDR3 spans 15 residues. Germline CDR1 is MNHEY and CDR2 is SMNVEV (reference sequence).